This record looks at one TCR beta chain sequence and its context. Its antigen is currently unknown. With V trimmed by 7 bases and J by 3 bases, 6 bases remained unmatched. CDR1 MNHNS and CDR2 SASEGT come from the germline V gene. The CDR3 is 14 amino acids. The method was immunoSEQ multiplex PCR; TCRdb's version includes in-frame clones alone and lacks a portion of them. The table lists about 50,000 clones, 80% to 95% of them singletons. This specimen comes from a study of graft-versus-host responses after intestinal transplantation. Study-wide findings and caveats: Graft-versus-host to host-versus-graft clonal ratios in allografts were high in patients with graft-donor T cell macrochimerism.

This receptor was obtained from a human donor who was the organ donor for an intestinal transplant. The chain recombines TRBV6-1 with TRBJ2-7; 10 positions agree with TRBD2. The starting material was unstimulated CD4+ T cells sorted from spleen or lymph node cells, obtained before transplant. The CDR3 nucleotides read TGTGCCAGCAAACGGACTAGCGGATTCTACGAGCAGTACTTC. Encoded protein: CASKRTSGFYEQYF.